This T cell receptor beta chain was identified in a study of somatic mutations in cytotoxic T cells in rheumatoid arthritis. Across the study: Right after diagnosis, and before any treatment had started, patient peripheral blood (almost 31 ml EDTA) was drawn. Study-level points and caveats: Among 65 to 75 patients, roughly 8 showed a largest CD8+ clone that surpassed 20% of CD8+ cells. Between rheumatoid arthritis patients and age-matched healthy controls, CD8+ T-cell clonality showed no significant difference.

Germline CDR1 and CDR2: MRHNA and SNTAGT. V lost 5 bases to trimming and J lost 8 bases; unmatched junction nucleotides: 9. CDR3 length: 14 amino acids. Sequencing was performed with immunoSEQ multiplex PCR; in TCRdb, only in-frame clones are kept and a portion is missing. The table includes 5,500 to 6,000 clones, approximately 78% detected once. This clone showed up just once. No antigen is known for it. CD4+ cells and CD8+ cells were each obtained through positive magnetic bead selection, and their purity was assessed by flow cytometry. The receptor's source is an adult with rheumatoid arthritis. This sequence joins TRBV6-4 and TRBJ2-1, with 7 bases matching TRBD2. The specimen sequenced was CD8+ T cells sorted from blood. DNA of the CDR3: TGTGCCAGCAGTTCCGAGCGGGATGGGTATGAGCAGTTCTTC. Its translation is CASSSERDGYEQFF.